This T cell receptor (beta chain) was found in a study of PD-1 blockade in classical Hodgkin lymphoma. Points from the study as a whole: Complete responders started with a diversity level that resembled newly diagnosed patients at baseline. CD4+ TCR diversity, unlike CD8+, climbed significantly by C4D1.

The V gene's germline CDR1 is SGHRS and CDR2 YFSETQ. The CDR3 is made up of 14 amino acids. Trimming shortened V by 4 bases and J by 1 base, and 11 bases separated the two germline ends. About this clone itself: Its antigen is currently unknown.

Assay: immunoSEQ multiplex PCR; the TCRdb copy retains only in-frame clones and omits some. The table has 25,000 to 30,000 clones, 70% to 75% seen once. There was relapse after autologous stem cell transplantation in every patient, and there was variation in brentuximab vedotin exposure. The J gene is TRBJ1-1, the V gene TRBV5-1; D not certain. The sequence came from a human donor with classical Hodgkin lymphoma. This specimen was peripheral blood mononuclear cells (PBMCs), taken before the second cycle of nivolumab. The CDR3 nucleotides read TGCGCCAGCAGCCCGCCCGCAGGGAACACTGAAGCTTTCTTT. This codes for CASSPPAGNTEAFF.